These 31 T cell receptor beta chains were all obtained from the same sample, sequenced in a study of blood T cells in healthy people across ages. A second PCR of roughly 7 to 11 cycles used a sample-barcoded 5' primer and a J-beta primer mix. A single record per CDR3 protein comes from TCRdb applying MiXCR to the 5' RACE reads. The sample holds approximately 690,000 distinct CDR3 sequences, roughly 43% seen once. The source material was blood. The receptors originated from an older man in good health.

This rearrangement joins TRBV5-1 to TRBJ2-1; TRBD2 matches at 11 bases. Trimming at V came to 7 bases and at J to 7 bases, leaving 10 bases not matched to a gene. The germline gives CDR1 SGHRS, CDR2 YFSETQ. This CDR3 has 15 residues. The CDR3 nucleotides are TGCGCCAGCGACTTCAGCTTAGCGGGAGGGAATGAGCAGTTCTTC. Amino acid sequence: CASDFSLAGGNEQFF.

This clonotype was seen many times. This sequence joins TRBV7-2 and TRBJ1-1; possibly TRBD1 for D (6 bases). Germline loops: CDR1 SGHTA, CDR2 FQGNSA. The CDR3 has 14 amino acids. Trimming removed 1 base from V and 6 bases from J, with 12 bases in between. In nucleotides, the CDR3 is TGTGCCAGCAGCTTAGGCGTCAGGGGCGCTGAAGCTTTCTTT. As protein: CASSLGVRGAEAFF.

This clonotype came up many times. This sequence joins TRBV7-2 and TRBJ2-7; maybe TRBD2 (6 bases). CDR3 size: 14 residues. The V and J ends lost 4 bases and 0 bases respectively, with 10 bases between them. CDR1 and CDR2 (germline): SGHTA, FQGNSA. The DNA of the CDR3 is TGTGCCAGCAGCTGGGACGGGAGCTCCTACGAGCAGTACTTC. Protein product: CASSWDGSSYEQYF.

This clonotype occurred once. The V call is TRBV20-1, the J call TRBJ2-1; 7 bases map to TRBD2. CDR1 and CDR2 (germline): DFQATT, SNEGSKA (reference sequence). The V gene end was trimmed by 5 bases and the J gene end by 7 bases; junction bases not matched to a gene: 17. The CDR3 sequence is 16 residues long. CDR3 sequence reads: CSAQVGSGTLQNEQFF. CDR3 bases: TGCAGTGCTCAGGTTGGAAGCGGGACCCTTCAGAATGAGCAGTTCTTC.

The chain links TRBV4-3 to TRBJ1-5; D may be TRBD1 (6 bases). Germline V CDR1 and CDR2: LGHNA, YSLEER. V lost 1 base to trimming and J lost 2 bases, with 9 bases between them. CDR3 length equals 15 residues. The DNA of the CDR3 is TGCGCCAGCAGCCAAGTTGCAGGGGGCAATCAGCCCCAGCATTTT. It specifies CASSQVAGGNQPQHF.

The gene calls are TRBV18 and TRBJ1-5; D uncertain. V was pared by 1 base and J by 2 bases, with 9 bases between. This CDR3 contains 15 residues. Germline V CDR1 and CDR2: KGHSH, LQKENI. For the CDR3, the DNA is TGTGCCAGCTCACCACAGGAGGGAGGCAATCAGCCCCAGCATTTT. This encodes CASSPQEGGNQPQHF.

This sequence joins TRBV20-1 and TRBJ2-7; D is unresolved. The ends were cut back, 5 bases at V and 7 bases at J, with 12 bases in the middle. This CDR3 has 11 amino acids. Germline CDR1 is DFQATT and CDR2 is SNEGSKA (reference sequence). CDR3 amino acids: CSAAVYNEQYF. CDR3 DNA sequence: TGCAGTGCTGCTGTCTACAATGAGCAGTACTTC.

Comment on this clonotype: A much larger clone is a single base away; this may be a read error. V is TRBV6-2 or TRBV6-3 and J is TRBJ2-7; D is ambiguous. The CDR3 length is 11 residues. The V end lost 4 bases, the J end lost 4 bases, and 5 bases lay between the germline ends. Germline V gene lookup returns CDR1 MNHEY and CDR2 SVGEGT. The chain's CDR3 is CASSWKYEQYF. CDR3 nucleotides: TGTGCCAGCAGTTGGAAATACGAGCAGTACTTC.

This clonotype came up a few times. The gene calls are TRBV24-1 and TRBJ1-2, with D unresolved. Trimming left V 3 bases short and J 7 bases short, with 14 bases between. Germline V gives CDR1 KGHDR, CDR2 SFDVKD. The CDR3 loop spans 14 amino acids. In DNA, the CDR3 is TGTGCCACCAGTGATCCTAAACGCGGTGGTGGCTACACCTTC. Its protein product is CATSDPKRGGGYTF.

This clonotype has a handful of counts. The rearrangement links TRBV3-1 to TRBJ2-5; TRBD1 matches 9 bases. The closer fit of TRBJ2-7 to the DNA end suggests the J call may be wrong. This CDR3 is 16 amino acids long. CDR1 is LGHDT, CDR2 YNNKEL, per germline (reference sequence). Here the CDR3 DNA reads TGTGCCAGCAGGCTAACAGGGGGCGGCCTGGGACACGAGCAGTACTTC. It translates to CASRLTGGGLGHEQYF.

The gene calls are TRBV28 and TRBJ2-5; maybe TRBD2 (6 bases). V was trimmed by 6 bases and J by 2 bases, leaving 13 bases between them. Looked up from germline, CDR1 is MDHEN and CDR2 is SYDVKM. This CDR3 contains 14 residues. CDR3 protein: CASSYIADQETQYF. In nucleotides, the CDR3 is TGTGCCAGCAGCTATATAGCGGATCAAGAGACCCAGTACTTC.

To note about this clonotype: This clone may be a read error of a much larger clone one base away. The chain couples TRBV6-2 or TRBV6-3 to TRBJ2-7, with D unresolved. The CDR3 consists of 16 residues. Germline CDR1 reads MNHEY; CDR2 reads SVGEGT. V lost 4 bases, J lost 7 bases, and 23 bases lay in between. The CDR3 is CASSSTIKNSYNEQYF. The CDR3 DNA follows: TGTGCCAGCAGTTCTACCATCAAGAACTCCTACAATGAGCAGTACTTC.

CDR3 sequence: CASSGSGMTDTQYF. CDR3 sequence (DNA): TGTGCCAGCAGCGGTAGCGGGATGACAGATACGCAGTATTTT. The chain is built from TRBV3-1 and TRBJ2-3; TRBD2 matches 8 bases. This CDR3 contains 14 residues. Germline CDR1 is LGHDT and CDR2 is YNNKEL (reference sequence). The ends lost 5 bases at V and 3 bases at J; junction bases unmatched: 4.

This chain connects TRBV20-1 to TRBJ2-2; D not certain. V lost 0 bases and J 6 bases, leaving 11 bases between the germline ends. Germline-derived CDR1 and CDR2 are DFQATT and SNEGSKA (reference sequence). The CDR3 extends over 14 amino acids. This CDR3 is CSARDFTSAGELFF. The CDR3 region has the DNA TGCAGTGCTAGAGATTTTACTTCCGCCGGGGAGCTGTTTTTT.

The rearrangement links TRBV20-1 to TRBJ2-1, with a weak D call TRBD2 (6 bases). The CDR3 spans 13 residues. V gave up 4 bases and J gave up 2 bases, with 9 bases separating them. Germline V gene lookup returns CDR1 DFQATT and CDR2 SNEGSKA (reference sequence). The CDR3 reads CSAIGGTYNEQFF. CDR3 coding DNA: TGCAGTGCTATTGGGGGGACCTACAATGAGCAGTTCTTC.

This clonotype has more than one count but fewer than ten. The CDR3 spells CASSSVAGQGSEQYF. In DNA, the CDR3 is TGTGCCAGCAGCTCCGTCGCGGGACAGGGTAGCGAGCAGTACTTC. The chain uses TRBV7-2 and TRBJ2-7, with 9 bases lining up with TRBD1. Germline values: CDR1 SGHTA, CDR2 FQGNSA. With 4 bases clipped from V and 6 bases from J, the junction kept 10 bases outside the gene matches. The CDR3 loop spans 15 amino acids.

The CDR3 loop is CAWDTIGGSPLHF. As DNA, the CDR3 is TGTGCCTGGGACACAATCGGGGGGTCACCCCTCCACTTT. The V and J genes are TRBV30 and TRBJ1-6; a possible D gene is TRBD1 (5 bases). The ends were cut back, 5 bases at V and 10 bases at J, with 15 bases in the middle. CDR1 GTSNPN and CDR2 SVGIG come from the germline V gene (reference sequence). The CDR3 sequence is 13 residues long.

This clonotype was detected many times. The chain couples TRBV27 to TRBJ2-1; maybe TRBD1 (6 bases). CDR1 and CDR2 (germline): MNHEY, SMNVEV (reference sequence). The CDR3 totals 13 residues. V gave up 6 bases and J gave up 6 bases, with 12 bases separating them. The CDR3 here is CASSEQGINEQFF. The CDR3 DNA is TGTGCCAGCAGCGAACAGGGCATCAATGAGCAGTTCTTC.

As regards this clonotype: At one boundary the junction diverges from the germline segment, which might be a read error. The chain uses TRBV7-2 and TRBJ2-3; no clear D gene. There are 16 residues in the CDR3. Germline loops: CDR1 SGHTA, CDR2 FQGNSA. The CDR3 DNA is TGTGCTAGCAGCTTAGGGCTAGTGAAGAGCACAGATACGCAGTATTTT. Its translation: CASSLGLVKSTDTQYF.

Concerning this clonotype itself: A read error may explain this, as a much larger clone is one base away. The genes are TRBV29-1 and TRBJ2-7, with 10 bases that match TRBD2. CDR3 size: 15 residues. Germline V gene data show CDR1 as SQVTM and CDR2 as ANQGSEA. CDR3 protein: CGVGGGAGGFYEQYF. The CDR3 bases are TGCGGCGTTGGAGGGGGAGCGGGAGGGTTCTACGAGCAGTACTTC.

A few counts support this clonotype. The chain has TRBV4-2 and TRBJ2-7; D may be TRBD1 (5 bases). The CDR3 sequence is 15 residues long. Trimming took 1 base from V and 0 from J, leaving 10 bases between them. Germline assignment: CDR1 LGHNA and CDR2 YNFKEQ. The CDR3 coding sequence is TGTGCCAGCAGCCAAGCTGTGACAGCCTCCTACGAGCAGTACTTC. Residues: CASSQAVTASYEQYF.

In its sample, this clonotype was seen many times. The chain couples TRBV7-2 to TRBJ2-7, with TRBD2 identical over 11 bases. Germline V CDR1 and CDR2: SGHTA, FQGNSA. The CDR3 is 14 residues long. The junction had 6 bases not matched to a gene; V was cut back by 4 bases and J by 7 bases. The CDR3 spells CASSSLAGEREQYF. CDR3 in DNA: TGTGCCAGCAGCTCACTAGCGGGGGAACGTGAGCAGTACTTC.

This clonotype appeared many times. The gene calls are TRBV7-9 and TRBJ2-6; D may be TRBD1 (5 bases). CDR3 length: 16 residues. V was trimmed by 1 base and J by 0 bases, leaving 7 bases between them. The germline V gene encodes CDR1 SEHNR and CDR2 FQNEAQ (reference sequence). In DNA, the CDR3 is TGTGCCAGCAGCTTAGACAGGAGCTCTGGGGCCAACGTCCTGACTTTC. It is translated as CASSLDRSSGANVLTF.

The V call is TRBV9, the J call TRBJ1-1; no firm D call. This CDR3 has 12 amino acids. Germline V gene sequence: CDR1 SGDLS, CDR2 YYNGEE. Trimming cost V 4 bases and J 7 bases, with 11 bases left between them. CDR3 DNA: TGTGCCAGCAGCCCGAATTTACGTGAAGCTTTCTTT. Translation: CASSPNLREAFF. Supplemented by reference TRBV9 and TRBJ1-1, the full variable domain reads DSGVTQTPKHLITATGQRVTLRCSPRSGDLSVYWYQQSLDQGLQFLIQYYNGEERAKGNILERFSAQQFPDLHSELNLSSLELGDSALYFCASSPNLREAFFGQGTRLTVV.

The J gene is TRBJ2-5, the V gene TRBV4-2; 8 bases map to TRBD1. Germline lookup yields CDR1 LGHNA and CDR2 YNFKEQ. This CDR3 has 16 residues. The V segment lost 4 bases and the J segment 3 bases; nucleotides outside the gene matches: 10. As DNA, the CDR3 is TGTGCCAGCAGCCCTAGACAGGGGACCCATGAAGAGACCCAGTACTTC. This codes for CASSPRQGTHEETQYF.

This clonotype occurred many times. V usage is TRBV4-2 and J usage is TRBJ1-4, with TRBD1 as a possible D gene (5 bases). Trimming cost V 5 bases and J 6 bases, with 22 bases left between them. Germline assignment: CDR1 LGHNA and CDR2 YNFKEQ. The length of the CDR3 is 17 residues. The CDR3 is CASSSKQGPPRDEKLFF. The CDR3 DNA is TGTGCCAGCAGCTCTAAGCAGGGCCCACCGAGGGATGAAAAACTGTTTTTT.

The V call is TRBV5-6, the J call TRBJ2-7; perhaps TRBD1 as D (5 bases). This CDR3 comprises 15 residues. Looked up from germline, CDR1 is SGHDT and CDR2 is YYEEEE. Trimming pared 0 bases from V and 1 base from J, leaving 11 bases between. Here the CDR3 DNA reads TGTGCCAGCAGCTTGGTCGGCAGGGATTCCTACGAGCAGTACTTC. It translates to CASSLVGRDSYEQYF.

This chain connects TRBV20-1 to TRBJ2-1; TRBD1 matches at 7 bases. This CDR3 has 15 residues. The ends lost 2 bases at V and 10 bases at J; junction bases unmatched: 14. The germline gives CDR1 DFQATT, CDR2 SNEGSKA (reference sequence). The DNA for the CDR3 is TGCAGTGCTAGACAAACGAAGACAGGGTCCTACGAGCAGTTCTTC. It is translated as CSARQTKTGSYEQFF.

In this sample, this clonotype turned up many times. V and J are TRBV29-1 and TRBJ2-7; 7 bases agree with TRBD1. The V gene's germline CDR1 is SQVTM and CDR2 ANQGSEA. The CDR3 consists of 13 residues. The junction had 3 bases not matched to a gene; V was cut back by 2 bases and J by 2 bases. DNA for the CDR3: TGCAGCGTTGAATACAGGGGCGCCTACGAGCAGTACTTC. Translating it yields CSVEYRGAYEQYF.

The chain links TRBV18 to TRBJ1-4; D ambiguous. The CDR3 is 15 residues long. The V gene's germline CDR1 is KGHSH and CDR2 LQKENI. Trimming cost V 5 bases and J 0 bases, with 10 bases left between them. CDR3 bases: TGTGCCAGCTCATCCGGACCCGCAACTAATGAAAAACTGTTTTTT. Its translation is CASSSGPATNEKLFF.

In this sample, this clonotype turned up a few times. The chain combines TRBV29-1 with TRBJ1-1; 9 bases are shared with TRBD1. CDR3 size: 15 residues. The V gene's germline CDR1 is SQVTM and CDR2 ANQGSEA. Trimming took 1 base from V and 1 from J; bases not matched to a gene: 4. CDR3: CSVEAGTGSNTEAFF. CDR3 DNA sequence: TGCAGCGTTGAAGCTGGGACAGGGTCGAACACTGAAGCTTTCTTT.